Detailed here is one TCR beta chain. This sample was included in a study of cytomegalovirus exposure and HLA in healthy donors. 13 Jbeta primers and 60 Vbeta primers were used for the PCR. Sequencing was performed with immunoSEQ multiplex PCR; in TCRdb, only in-frame clones are kept and a portion is missing. The sample contains 130,000 or so clones, roughly 70% of which appear only once. The CDR3 consists of 11 residues. V gave up 3 bases and J gave up 5 bases, with 4 bases separating them. CDR1 is SGHTA, CDR2 FQGNSA, per germline. The chain carries TRBV7-2 and TRBJ1-1, with D unresolved. The sequenced material came from PBMCs. The TCR sequence derives from a woman between 40 and 50 years old in good health and CMV-seropositive. The CDR3, as DNA: TGTGCCAGCAGCTTCAAAACTGAAGCTTTCTTT. As protein: CASSFKTEAFF.